Below, 24 T cell receptor beta chains from the same sample are listed, as sequenced in a study of T-cell memory formation after mild COVID-19. Each CDR3 protein is one row after TCRdb ran MiXCR on the 5' RACE reads. The profile shows roughly 350,000 distinct CDR3 sequences, roughly 21% of them singletons. The material sequenced was PBMCs or a T cell subset sorted from them (not recorded which). These receptors came from an adult woman who had mild COVID-19 (a few samples of this study predate the infection). Cell type and time point are not known.

This clonotype was seen only a few times. The genes are TRBV7-2 and TRBJ1-6; D remains unclear. Germline V lookup: CDR1 SGHTA, CDR2 FQGNSA. V was cut by 3 bases and J by 8 bases, with 14 bases left in between. This CDR3 contains 15 residues. CDR3: CASSFQVDLDSPLHF. The CDR3 DNA reads TGTGCCAGCAGCTTCCAGGTTGATTTGGATTCACCCCTCCACTTT. Full variable domain (outside the CDR3, taken from reference TRBV7-2 and TRBJ1-6): GAGVSQSPSNKVTEKGKDVELRCDPISGHTALYWYRQSLGQGLEFLIYFQGNSAPDKSGLPSDRFSAERTGGSVSTLTIQRTQQEDSAVYLCASSFQVDLDSPLHFGNGTRLTVT.

In this sample, this clonotype turned up a few times. The chain recombines TRBV29-1 with TRBJ2-5, with D tentatively TRBD1 or TRBD2 (5 bases each). The germline V gene has CDR1 SQVTM and CDR2 ANQGSEA. V lost 4 bases, J lost 4 bases, and 10 bases lay in between. This CDR3 is built from 12 residues. The CDR3 region is CSVVFGTETQYF. The DNA for the CDR3 is TGCAGCGTTGTCTTCGGGACAGAGACCCAGTACTTC.

This clonotype has at least ten counts. The genes are TRBV12-3 or TRBV12-4 and TRBJ1-1; D is uncertain. The V gene lost 5 bases and the J gene lost 0 bases, with 19 bases spanning the gap. The CDR3 loop spans 17 amino acids. CDR3 residues: CASSPTLFGEVNTEAFF. CDR3 nucleotides: TGTGCCAGCAGTCCGACACTCTTCGGGGAAGTGAACACTGAAGCTTTCTTT.

This clonotype was found a few times. The V gene is TRBV24-1, the J gene TRBJ2-1; the D gene is possibly TRBD2 (7 bases). From germline, CDR1 is KGHDR and CDR2 SFDVKD. V was trimmed by 1 base and J by 7 bases, leaving 13 bases between them. This CDR3 is built from 15 residues. CDR3 DNA sequence: TGTGCCACCAGTGATTTTGCTAGGGGGGGTAATGAGCAGTTCTTC. It specifies CATSDFARGGNEQFF.

This chain connects TRBV24-1 to TRBJ2-3; no reliable D call. CDR1 and CDR2 (germline): KGHDR, SFDVKD. This CDR3 comprises 15 residues. V was cut by 8 bases and J by 6 bases, with 20 bases left in between. The CDR3 sequence is CATTIERCHSDTQYF. In DNA form, the CDR3 reads TGTGCCACCACCATCGAGAGGTGCCATTCGGATACGCAGTATTTT.

The chain links TRBV9 to TRBJ2-5; D is possibly TRBD2 (6 bases). Germline V gene sequence: CDR1 SGDLS, CDR2 YYNGEE. The CDR3 is 16 amino acids. Trimming removed 0 bases at V and 0 bases at J, with 12 bases between. The CDR3 sequence is CASSVGGREYQETQYF. The CDR3 DNA reads TGTGCCAGCAGCGTAGGGGGCCGGGAGTACCAAGAGACCCAGTACTTC.

This clonotype was detected a few times. The chain uses TRBV24-1 and TRBJ2-2; no clear D gene. CDR1 is KGHDR, CDR2 SFDVKD, per germline. This CDR3 has 14 residues. V lost 3 bases and J lost 2, with 6 bases in between. The chain's CDR3 is CATSDETNTGELFF. CDR3 coding DNA: TGTGCCACCAGTGATGAAACAAACACCGGGGAGCTGTTTTTT.

The chain couples TRBV2 to TRBJ2-1, with 10 bases fitting TRBD2. The length of the CDR3 is 17 residues. After removal of 5 bases from V and 7 bases from J, the junction contained 14 bases not matched to a gene. Germline assignment: CDR1 SNHLY and CDR2 FYNNEI. The DNA for the CDR3 is TGTGCCAGCAGTCCTAGCGGGAGCTTCGTTGATATGAATGAGCAGTTCTTC. As protein: CASSPSGSFVDMNEQFF. Looking up the rest from reference TRBV2 and TRBJ2-1 gives the full variable domain: EPEVTQTPSHQVTQMGQEVILRCVPISNHLYFYWYRQILGQKVEFLVSFYNNEISEKSEIFDDQFSVERPDGSNFTLKIRSTKLEDSAMYFCASSPSGSFVDMNEQFFGPGTRLTVL.

This chain links TRBV7-3 with TRBJ1-1; D remains ambiguous. The V gene's germline CDR1 is SGHTA and CDR2 FQGTGA. Deletions cut 1 base from V and 7 bases from J, with 10 bases between. This CDR3 spans 13 amino acids. DNA of the CDR3: TGTGCCAGCAGCTTAAAACCGGGAGGTGAAGCTTTCTTT. Translated: CASSLKPGGEAFF.

In DNA, the CDR3 is TGTGCCAGCGCAATGGTGGCGGGAGGGGCCAACGTCCTGACTTTC. Amino acids: CASAMVAGGANVLTF. The chain has TRBV12-3 or TRBV12-4 and TRBJ2-6, with a possible D match to TRBD2 (6 bases). Deletions cut 8 bases from V and 4 bases from J, with 15 bases between. The CDR3 sequence is 15 residues long.

In this sample, this clonotype turned up a few times. The V and J genes are TRBV10-3 and TRBJ2-5, with 9 bases that match TRBD2. Per germline, CDR1 ENHRY and CDR2 SYGVKD. V shed 2 bases, J shed 5 bases, and the junction held 6 bases outside the gene matches. The CDR3 is 15 amino acids. The CDR3 bases are TGTGCCATCAGTGAGGAAGCGGGAGGATTGGAGACCCAGTACTTC. Its translation: CAISEEAGGLETQYF.

The chain uses TRBV3-1 and TRBJ1-2; 7 bases align to TRBD1. Germline-derived CDR1 and CDR2 are LGHDT and YNNKEL (reference sequence). Trimming at V came to 1 base and at J to 7 bases, leaving 3 bases not matched to a gene. The CDR3 totals 13 residues. This CDR3 reads CASSQGQGVGYTF. The CDR3 DNA is TGTGCCAGCAGCCAAGGACAGGGCGTTGGCTACACCTTC.

This clonotype has only a few counts. A junction boundary mismatches the germline segment, possibly from a read error. The CDR3, as DNA: TGCGCCAGCAGCCGGGGACAGCCAATGAACACCGGGGACCTGTTTTTT. Translating gives CASSRGQPMNTGDLFF. V gene TRBV5-1 combines with J gene TRBJ2-2; 7 bases align to TRBD1. This CDR3 spans 16 amino acids. CDR1 and CDR2 from the germline V gene are SGHRS and YFSETQ. Full variable domain (rest looked up from reference TRBV5-1 and TRBJ2-2): KAGVTQTPRYLIKTRGQQVTLSCSPISGHRSVSWYQQTPGQGLQFLFEYFSETQRNKGNFPGRFSGRQFSNSRSEMNVSTLELGDSALYLCASSRGQPMNTGDLFFGEGSRLTVL.

The J gene is TRBJ1-5, the V gene TRBV7-9; TRBD1 is a possible D gene (5 bases). V gave up 4 bases and J gave up 7 bases, with 23 bases separating them. This CDR3 contains 17 residues. From germline, CDR1 is SEHNR and CDR2 FQNEAQ (reference sequence). CDR3 DNA: TGTGCCAGCAGCTCCCGGGGGGTGCAGGGAGAGGGACAGCCCCAGCATTTT. As protein: CASSSRGVQGEGQPQHF.

This clonotype has at least ten counts. This chain joins TRBV6-2 or TRBV6-3 and TRBJ2-1, with D possibly TRBD1 on 6 matching bases. Trimming took off 5 bases at V and 7 bases at J, with 15 bases between the two ends. CDR3 size: 14 residues. Germline V lookup: CDR1 MNHEY, CDR2 SVGEGT. The CDR3 nucleotides read TGTGCCAGCAGTGCAGGGGAACTTCTTAATGAGCAGTTCTTC. Translated, it gives CASSAGELLNEQFF.

The chain uses TRBV12-3 or TRBV12-4 and TRBJ2-7; D possibly matches TRBD1 or TRBD2 (5 bases each). Trimming removed 2 bases at V and 0 bases at J, with 11 bases between. CDR3 length equals 15 residues. CDR3 sequence (DNA): TGTGCCAGCAGTTTACGGGCAGGGAGCTCCTACGAGCAGTACTTC. Protein: CASSLRAGSSYEQYF.

This clonotype was recorded a few times. In DNA, the CDR3 is TGTGCCAGCAGTGGATTCGGAGATACGCAGTATTTT. This gives the protein CASSGFGDTQYF. The chain has TRBV6-1 and TRBJ2-3; D call uncertain. The germline CDR1 and CDR2 sequences are MNHNS and SASEGT. This CDR3 comprises 12 residues. Deletions cut 4 bases from V and 5 bases from J, with 7 bases between.

V is TRBV9 and J is TRBJ2-7, with 12 bases that match TRBD1. CDR3 length equals 17 residues. Germline loops: CDR1 SGDLS, CDR2 YYNGEE. Trimming at V came to 4 bases and at J to 0 bases, leaving 8 bases not matched to a gene. CDR3 DNA sequence: TGTGCCAGCAGCTCCGGGACAGGGGGCCAGAGCTCCTACGAGCAGTACTTC. As protein: CASSSGTGGQSSYEQYF.

The chain links TRBV7-3 to TRBJ2-1; maybe TRBD1 (5 bases). Trimming pared 2 bases from V and 8 bases from J, leaving 7 bases between. CDR1 SGHTA and CDR2 FQGTGA come from the germline V gene. CDR3 length: 12 amino acids. This chain's CDR3 is CASSLPGYEQFF. The CDR3 bases are TGTGCCAGCAGCTTACCAGGGTATGAGCAGTTCTTC.

This clonotype was observed a single time. The chain links TRBV21-1 to TRBJ1-1; the table's TRBD1 call for D was not verified on the DNA. TRBV21-1 is described as a pseudogene. CDR3 size: 16 residues. The CDR3 bases are TGTGCCAGCAGCAAAGAAACGGACAGGGGGAACACTGAAGCTTTCTTT. Translating gives CASSKETDRGNTEAFF.

CDR3 sequence (DNA): TGCAGCGTTGAAGATATCAACAGGGGCGATGAGCAGTTCTTC. It translates to CSVEDINRGDEQFF. The V call is TRBV29-1, the J call TRBJ2-1, with TRBD1 matching over 7 bases. The CDR3 is 14 amino acids. After removal of 0 bases from V and 8 bases from J, the junction contained 7 bases not matched to a gene. Per the germline V gene, CDR1 is SQVTM and CDR2 is ANQGSEA.

The rearrangement links TRBV7-3 to TRBJ2-1, with no clear D. Germline CDR1 is SGHTA and CDR2 is FQGTGA. The CDR3 is 13 amino acids. Between the trimmed V and J ends, which lost 4 bases and 6 bases, there was a span of 10 bases. The CDR3 DNA is TGTGCCAGCAGCTCCAACAGTGGCAATGAGCAGTTCTTC. This translates into CASSSNSGNEQFF.

The chain recombines TRBV12-3 or TRBV12-4 with TRBJ2-3, with 9 bases lining up with TRBD2. The CDR3 has 16 amino acids. V gave up 0 bases and J gave up 10 bases; unmatched junction bases: 11. Here the CDR3 reads CASSLASSGGRVAQYF. The CDR3 DNA reads TGTGCCAGCAGTTTAGCTAGTAGCGGGGGCCGAGTGGCGCAGTATTTT.

This rearrangement joins TRBV12-3 or TRBV12-4 to TRBJ1-6, with D unresolved. This CDR3 spans 12 amino acids. V was shortened by 7 bases and J by 10 bases, with 11 bases between the two germline ends. The CDR3 protein is CASTFLGSPLHF. Here the CDR3 DNA reads TGTGCCAGCACTTTCTTAGGGTCACCCCTCCACTTT.